The next 30 T cell receptor beta chains were all read from a single sample in a study of T cell responses to AZD1222 COVID-19 vaccine. The data were produced by immunoSEQ multiplex PCR, yet TCRdb's version contains in-frame clones alone and is incomplete. The repertoire holds about 120,000 clones, with roughly 88% as singletons. The sequenced sample was peripheral blood, obtained on day 0 of AZD1222 vaccination. These receptors all stem from an adult in good health.

The chain joins TRBV5-1 to TRBJ1-1; tentative D call: TRBD1 (5 bases). In germline, CDR1 is SGHRS, CDR2 YFSETQ. The CDR3 runs to 13 residues. The V and J ends lost 5 bases and 0 bases respectively, with 8 bases between them. Written as DNA, the CDR3 is TGCGCCAGCAGTTTGACAGTGAACACTGAAGCTTTCTTT. This translates into CASSLTVNTEAFF.

The rearrangement joins TRBV14 to TRBJ2-1; 15 nucleotides agree with TRBD2. Germline CDR1 SGHDN, CDR2 FVKESK. Trimming took 3 bases from V and 15 from J; bases not matched to a gene: 9. The CDR3 has 15 residues. The CDR3 bases are TGTGCCAGCAGCCAGGGACTAGCGGGAGGCGGTAGTGTGTTCTTC. Its protein is CASSQGLAGGGSVFF. The full variable domain, with the rest looked up from reference TRBV14 and TRBJ2-1, is EAGVTQFPSHSVIEKGQTVTLRCDPISGHDNLYWYRRVMGKEIKFLLHFVKESKQDESGMPNNRFLAERTGGTYSTLKVQPAELEDSGVYFCASSQGLAGGGSVFFGPGTRLTVL.

In the case of this clone: A read error may account for a junction end that differs from germline. This rearrangement joins TRBV13 to TRBJ1-3; a possible D gene is TRBD1 (5 bases). CDR3 length equals 14 residues. CDR1 and CDR2 from the germline V gene are PRHDT and FYEKMQ (reference sequence). The DNA of the CDR3 is TGTGCCAGCAGCCTAGGGACCCTAAGAAACACCATATATTTT. Translation gives CASSLGTLRNTIYF.

The chain employs TRBV7-2 and TRBJ1-2; D is perhaps TRBD1 (5 bases). The CDR3 consists of 14 residues. V lost 6 bases, J lost 8 bases, and 19 bases lay in between. Germline V gene data show CDR1 as SGHTA and CDR2 as FQGNSA. The CDR3 DNA reads TGTGCCAGCAGTAACAGGTCCGGGGGAGGCGGCTACACCTTC. Protein: CASSNRSGGGGYTF.

This rearrangement joins TRBV29-1 to TRBJ1-5; D is possibly TRBD1 (5 bases). This CDR3 has 13 residues. CDR1 is SQVTM and CDR2 is ANQGSEA in the germline V gene. V was clipped by 6 bases and J by 6 bases, with 15 bases between them. CDR3 in amino acids: CSVASGGSQPQHF. CDR3 nucleotides: TGCAGCGTCGCCTCCGGGGGTTCTCAGCCCCAGCATTTT.

This chain uses TRBV28 with TRBJ1-2; weak D call: TRBD1 (5 bases). The CDR3 is made up of 11 amino acids. Looked up from germline, CDR1 is MDHEN and CDR2 is SYDVKM. The CDR3 DNA reads TGTGCTTCCGGGACGGACTATGGCTACACCTTC. Translation gives CASGTDYGYTF.

The chain carries TRBV7-9 and TRBJ1-5; TRBD1 is a possible D gene (6 bases). Trimming removed 1 base from V and 6 bases from J, with 16 bases in between. Germline CDR1 SEHNR, CDR2 FQNEAQ (reference sequence). This CDR3 comprises 16 residues. The CDR3 is CASSLVSRGSSQPQHF. In nucleotides, the CDR3 is TGTGCCAGCAGCTTAGTGTCCAGGGGTAGTAGTCAGCCCCAGCATTTT.

For this clone: Other DNA sequences in this sample translate to the same CDR3. The J gene is TRBJ1-5, the V gene TRBV18; D remains unclear. The CDR3 runs 13 residues. Trimming cost V 3 bases and J 4 bases, with 7 bases left between them. CDR1 and CDR2 (germline): KGHSH, LQKENI. CDR3 protein: CASSPGENQPQHF. The CDR3 DNA follows: TGTGCCAGCTCACCGGGCGAAAATCAGCCCCAGCATTTT. The full variable domain, rest sourced from reference TRBV18 and TRBJ1-5, is NAGVMQNPRHLVRRRGQEARLRCSPMKGHSHVYWYRQLPEEGLKFMVYLQKENIIDESGMPKERFSAEFPKEGPSILRIQQVVRGDSAAYFCASSPGENQPQHFGDGTRLSIL.

DNA of the CDR3: TGTGCCAGCTCACCAATTATGGGGAATACAGGGGAGCAGCCCCAGCATTTT. As protein: CASSPIMGNTGEQPQHF. The J gene is TRBJ1-5, the V gene TRBV18; 7 bases map to TRBD1. J gave up 7 bases and V 2 bases, and 14 bases lay outside the gene matches. Germline values: CDR1 KGHSH, CDR2 LQKENI. This CDR3 spans 17 amino acids.

V is TRBV28 and J is TRBJ1-1, with D possibly TRBD1 on 5 matching bases. Deletions cut 8 bases from V and 1 base from J, with 14 bases between. From germline, CDR1 is MDHEN and CDR2 SYDVKM. The CDR3 covers 14 residues. DNA of the CDR3: TGTGCCAGCCCCCGGTCAGGACAGAACACTGAAGCTTTCTTT. As protein: CASPRSGQNTEAFF.

DNA for the CDR3: TGTGCCAGCAGCTTGATACTAGCGGGAGGGCCTTGCGTGGGTCAAGAGACCCAGTACTTC. Amino acids: CASSLILAGGPCVGQETQYF. The chain employs TRBV12-1 and TRBJ2-5; the D segment call TRBD2 is taken from the table without a DNA check. TRBV12-1 is a pseudogene segment. The CDR3 has 20 residues.

V and J are TRBV7-2 and TRBJ2-3; unclear D gene. Trimming pared 5 bases from V and 4 bases from J, leaving 13 bases between. CDR3 length: 14 residues. Germline V lookup: CDR1 SGHTA, CDR2 FQGNSA. CDR3 amino acids: CASSLRIVPDTQYF. The CDR3 nucleotides are TGTGCCAGCAGCCTCCGGATCGTCCCAGATACGCAGTATTTT.

This clone was counted a single time. This rearrangement joins TRBV6-4 to TRBJ1-2; 10 bases are shared with TRBD1. V lost 6 bases, J lost 8 bases, and 3 bases stayed unmatched. This CDR3 has 12 amino acids. Germline values: CDR1 MRHNA, CDR2 SNTAGT. CDR3 loop: CASRGQGNGYTF. Here the CDR3 DNA reads TGTGCCAGCAGGGGACAGGGGAACGGCTACACCTTC.

This chain joins TRBV11-1 and TRBJ1-2, with D unclear. With 3 bases removed from V and 4 bases from J, the gap between germline ends came to 9 bases. The CDR3 runs 13 residues. CDR1 is SGHAT and CDR2 is FQDESV in the germline V gene (reference sequence). CDR3 DNA: TGTGCCAGCAGCTTGGGCACCTTCTATGGCTACACCTTC. It specifies CASSLGTFYGYTF.

The J gene is TRBJ1-4, the V gene TRBV4-3; D is ambiguous. CDR1 LGHNA and CDR2 YSLEER come from the germline V gene. Trimming removed 1 base from V and 6 bases from J, with 9 bases in between. This CDR3 region has 14 residues. The CDR3 spells CASSQATSYEKLFF. CDR3 in DNA: TGCGCCAGCAGCCAAGCAACCAGCTATGAAAAACTGTTTTTT.

This chain links TRBV28 with TRBJ2-6; 7 nucleotides match TRBD2. Germline values: CDR1 MDHEN, CDR2 SYDVKM. J lost 2 bases, V lost 10 bases, and 14 bases had no gene match. The CDR3 runs 17 residues. Written as DNA, the CDR3 is TGTGCCATCCGACCGGGACTACAACTCACTGGGGCCAACGTCCTGACTTTC. This encodes CAIRPGLQLTGANVLTF.

This clone has a single count. The chain has TRBV11-2 and TRBJ1-1; no firm D call. Germline loops: CDR1 SGHAT, CDR2 FQNNGV. The V end lost 0 bases, the J end lost 1 base, and 6 bases lay between the germline ends. The length of the CDR3 is 14 residues. The CDR3 reads CASSLEVRNTEAFF. The CDR3 DNA is TGTGCCAGCAGCTTAGAAGTCAGGAACACTGAAGCTTTCTTT.

This sequence joins TRBV5-1 and TRBJ1-3, with a possible D match to TRBD1 (5 bases). The CDR3 runs 15 residues. Per the germline V gene, CDR1 is SGHRS and CDR2 is YFSETQ. Between the trimmed V and J ends, which lost 0 bases and 2 bases, there was a span of 9 bases. CDR3 DNA: TGCGCCAGCAGCTTGGGGGGGACTGCTGGAAACACCATATATTTT. Its protein product is CASSLGGTAGNTIYF. The full variable domain, completed using reference TRBV5-1 and TRBJ1-3, is KAGVTQTPRYLIKTRGQQVTLSCSPISGHRSVSWYQQTPGQGLQFLFEYFSETQRNKGNFPGRFSGRQFSNSRSEMNVSTLELGDSALYLCASSLGGTAGNTIYFGEGSWLTVV.

This clone was seen once. The V and J genes are TRBV7-2 and TRBJ1-1; 7 bases are shared with TRBD1. The CDR3 is 15 residues long. The junction had 7 bases not matched to a gene; V was cut back by 3 bases and J by 3 bases. Per the germline V gene, CDR1 is SGHTA and CDR2 is FQGNSA. The CDR3: CASSFGQGGYTEAFF. The CDR3 DNA sequence: TGTGCCAGCAGCTTTGGCCAGGGGGGCTACACTGAAGCTTTCTTT.

The chain couples TRBV5-6 to TRBJ2-3, with D hard to call. V gave up 0 bases and J gave up 5 bases, with 10 bases separating them. The germline gives CDR1 SGHDT, CDR2 YYEEEE. The CDR3 spans 14 residues. CDR3 DNA: TGTGCCAGCAGCTTGGCTAACGACGAAGATACGCAGTATTTT. Translation gives CASSLANDEDTQYF.

V and J are TRBV2 and TRBJ2-1; 8 bases agree with TRBD2. CDR1 and CDR2 (germline): SNHLY, FYNNEI. V shed 7 bases, J shed 0 bases, and the junction held 8 bases outside the gene matches. The CDR3 spans 16 residues. The CDR3 loop reads CASKPIAGTSYNEQFF. CDR3 in DNA: TGTGCCAGCAAACCAATAGCGGGGACCTCCTACAATGAGCAGTTCTTC.

The chain combines TRBV10-1 with TRBJ2-7, with TRBD2 matching over 12 bases. The CDR3 is 18 residues long. In germline, CDR1 is WNHNN, CDR2 SYGVQD (reference sequence). The V segment lost 6 bases and the J segment 2 bases; nucleotides outside the gene matches: 14. The CDR3 DNA reads TGCGCCAGCAGCGGGACTAGCGGGCGAGAGTTGGATCCCTACGAGCAGTACTTC. This gives the protein CASSGTSGRELDPYEQYF.

This clone was counted a single time. The chain couples TRBV5-5 to TRBJ2-1; perhaps TRBD2 as D (5 bases). Trimming pared 1 base from V and 8 bases from J, leaving 10 bases between. The CDR3 spans 13 residues. Germline assignment: CDR1 SGHKS and CDR2 YYEKEE (reference sequence). In nucleotides, the CDR3 is TGTGCCAGCAGCTTGTGGCTAGCCCATGAGCAGTTCTTC. It encodes CASSLWLAHEQFF.

The rearrangement links TRBV5-4 to TRBJ1-5; no clear D gene. Germline-derived CDR1 and CDR2 are SGHNT and YYREEE (reference sequence). V lost 4 bases and J 3 bases, leaving 11 bases between the germline ends. The CDR3 consists of 14 residues. The CDR3 nucleotides read TGTGCCAGCAGCGAGGGAGGATCCAATCAGCCCCAGCATTTT. This gives the protein CASSEGGSNQPQHF.

The genes are TRBV5-1 and TRBJ1-2; D may be TRBD1 (5 bases). Trimming left V 6 bases short and J 11 bases short, with 23 bases between. This CDR3 has 14 amino acids. The V gene's germline CDR1 is SGHRS and CDR2 YFSETQ. This chain's CDR3 is CASKSSPGLVMYTF. Written as DNA, the CDR3 is TGCGCCAGCAAATCGAGTCCGGGACTTGTGATGTACACCTTC. The full variable domain, completed using reference TRBV5-1 and TRBJ1-2, is KAGVTQTPRYLIKTRGQQVTLSCSPISGHRSVSWYQQTPGQGLQFLFEYFSETQRNKGNFPGRFSGRQFSNSRSEMNVSTLELGDSALYLCASKSSPGLVMYTFGSGTRLTVV.

The chain is built from TRBV5-1 and TRBJ2-3; D may correspond to TRBD1 or TRBD2 (6 bases each). From germline, CDR1 is SGHRS and CDR2 YFSETQ. The CDR3 is 17 amino acids. Trimming pared 5 bases from V and 0 bases from J, leaving 19 bases between. CDR3 amino acids: CASSRGGSGWSTDTQYF. The CDR3 coding sequence is TGCGCCAGCAGTAGAGGGGGGAGCGGGTGGAGCACAGATACGCAGTATTTT.

The chain joins TRBV19 to TRBJ1-5, with D possibly being TRBD1 (6 bases). This CDR3 has 15 amino acids. With 10 bases removed from V and 4 bases from J, the gap between germline ends came to 20 bases. Germline values: CDR1 LNHDA, CDR2 SQIVND (reference sequence). The CDR3 bases are TGTGCCATTGCCCTGGGGGGCCACTCAAATCAGCCCCAGCATTTT. Translating it yields CAIALGGHSNQPQHF.

This chain uses TRBV3-1 (or the pseudogene TRBV3-2) with TRBJ2-1, with D unclear. V was shortened by 0 bases and J by 7 bases, with 7 bases between the two germline ends. CDR3 size: 13 residues. CDR1 and CDR2 (germline): LGHDT, YNNKEL (reference sequence). CDR3 residues: CASSQEGRNEQFF. CDR3 bases: TGTGCCAGCAGCCAAGAAGGGCGGAATGAGCAGTTCTTC.

The count of this clone is one. The chain combines TRBV29-1 with TRBJ1-2, with TRBD1 matching over 8 bases. This CDR3 is built from 13 residues. The junction had 6 bases not matched to a gene; V was cut back by 7 bases and J by 2 bases. CDR1 and CDR2 (germline): SQVTM, ANQGSEA. The CDR3 DNA reads TGCAGCGCCGTGGACAGGGACAACTATGGCTACACCTTC. It translates to CSAVDRDNYGYTF.

This clone appeared once. The J gene is TRBJ2-1, the V gene TRBV19; no reliable D call. Germline-derived CDR1 and CDR2 are LNHDA and SQIVND (reference sequence). Trimming took 10 bases from V and 12 from J, leaving 16 bases between them. The CDR3 has 11 amino acids. CDR3 sequence: CATTLGLSQFF. The CDR3 nucleotides read TGTGCCACCACTCTTGGGCTGTCGCAGTTCTTC.